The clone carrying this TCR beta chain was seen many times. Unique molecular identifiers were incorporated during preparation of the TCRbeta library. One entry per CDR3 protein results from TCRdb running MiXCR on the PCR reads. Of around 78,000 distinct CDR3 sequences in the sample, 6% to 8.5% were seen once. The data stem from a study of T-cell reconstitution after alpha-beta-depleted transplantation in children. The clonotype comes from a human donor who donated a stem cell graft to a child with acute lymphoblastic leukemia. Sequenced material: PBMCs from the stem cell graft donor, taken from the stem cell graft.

CDR3 region: CASSQVEGPQNIQYF. The CDR3 DNA reads TGCGCCAGCAGCCAAGTCGAGGGCCCTCAAAACATTCAGTACTTC. V and J are TRBV4-1 and TRBJ2-4; tentative D call: TRBD2 (5 bases). Germline V gives CDR1 MGHRA, CDR2 YSYEKL. CDR3 size: 15 residues. V dropped 1 base and J dropped 5 bases, with 12 bases sitting between them.